This TCR beta chain was obtained from a study of Graves' ophthalmopathy and Graves' hyperthyroidism. Study-wide results and limits: Ophthalmopathy was separated from stable hyperthyroidism by a 13-signature model with roughly 91% sensitivity and around 81% specificity.

Transcripts of RNA were the source for amplifying TCR beta CDR3 regions. The workflow started with a first-round RT-PCR run with HTBI primers and then moved on to a second-round multiplex PCR. A single record per CDR3 protein comes from TCRdb applying MiXCR to the multiplex PCR reads. The data show 300,000 or so distinct CDR3 sequences, roughly 15% seen once. Details on this clonotype: Antigen: not known.

A duration under 3 months, NOSPECS ≥4, CAS ≥3 and moderate-to-severe activity characterized the donors with ophthalmopathy. Germline V lookup: CDR1 SGHAT, CDR2 FQNNGV. This CDR3 comprises 15 residues. Trimming took off 0 bases at V and 6 bases at J, with 12 bases between the two ends. The receptor was isolated from an adult man with Graves' ophthalmopathy. The chain recombines TRBV11-2 with TRBJ2-1, with D perhaps matching TRBD2 (5 bases). Sequenced sample: peripheral blood. CDR3 DNA: TGTGCCAGCAGCTTAGAGAGGGTTTCGGTCAATGAGCAGTTCTTC. Translated, it gives CASSLERVSVNEQFF.